This TCR beta chain was recorded in a study of blood T cell repertoires in COVID-19. Living in about two dozen US areas, the participants were between roughly 18 and 90 years of age. Grouping used clinical history reported by participants in a survey and questionnaire. Clones were sequenced by immunoSEQ multiplex PCR, and TCRdb holds only the in-frame ones, with some missing. The sample shows fewer than 350,000 clones, more than 75% of them seen only once. Sequencing was carried out using PBMCs or T cells enriched from blood (not recorded which). The origin of this receptor is a woman in her sixties or seventies in a cohort exposed to, infected with or recovered from COVID-19 (not recorded which).

The CDR3: CASRPWREGIDEQFF. Written as DNA, the CDR3 is TGTGCCAGCAGGCCGTGGCGGGAGGGTATAGATGAGCAGTTCTTC. The chain carries TRBV27 and TRBJ2-1, with TRBD2 identical over 9 bases. Trimming at V came to 6 bases and at J to 8 bases, leaving 11 bases not matched to a gene. CDR1 is MNHEY and CDR2 is SMNVEV in the germline V gene (reference sequence). This CDR3 has 15 residues.